These 10 T cell receptor beta chains were all obtained from the same sample, sequenced in a study of blood T cell repertoires in COVID-19 (dated by TCRdb to 2018 to 2020). Library generation was performed with the immunoSEQ multiplex PCR assay. TCRdb obtained this table from immuneACCESS and retained in-frame rearrangements with V and J assigned. These tables miss some clones; where compared with another copy, unresolved V genes account for less than half of the shortfall, and the remainder is unexplained. This sample gives roughly 40,000 clones in total; 70% to 80% of them show up just once. About 8.7% of the sample is in the top ten clones. Material for sequencing was peripheral blood. Every receptor here comes from a man between 65 and 85 years old with active or convalescent COVID-19.

The chain carries TRBV6-6 and TRBJ2-5; no reliable D call. The CDR3 is made up of 13 amino acids. CDR1 is MNHNY, CDR2 SVGAGI, per germline (reference sequence). V was shortened by 5 bases and J by 4 bases, with 11 bases between the two germline ends. CDR3 loop: CASSPRQLETQYF. In nucleotides, the CDR3 is TGTGCCAGCAGTCCCCGACAATTAGAGACCCAGTACTTC.

This clone was seen more than once but under ten times. The chain carries TRBV30 and TRBJ2-2; a possible D gene is TRBD1 (5 bases). There are 14 residues in the CDR3. V was clipped by 3 bases and J by 2 bases, with 10 bases between them. Germline V lookup: CDR1 GTSNPN, CDR2 SVGIG (reference sequence). CDR3 sequence (DNA): TGTGCCTGGAGGATAGGGGTCAACACCGGGGAGCTGTTTTTT. Translated: CAWRIGVNTGELFF.

The chain couples TRBV24-1 to TRBJ1-1; 8 nucleotides line up with TRBD1. Germline assignment: CDR1 KGHDR and CDR2 SFDVKD. The CDR3 covers 15 residues. The ends lost 4 bases at V and 4 bases at J; junction bases unmatched: 7. For the CDR3, the DNA is TGTGCCACCAGTGAGTCCGGGACAGGTCGCACTGAAGCTTTCTTT. Its protein is CATSESGTGRTEAFF.

J is TRBJ1-5 and V is TRBV6-1, with a weak D call TRBD1 (5 bases). V gave up 2 bases and J gave up 2 bases, with 19 bases separating them. There are 18 residues in the CDR3. Germline CDR1 and CDR2: MNHNS and SASEGT. For the CDR3, the DNA is TGTGCCAGCAGTGAAAGGAGGGTCGGGGGAGGAGGCAATCAGCCCCAGCATTTT. Amino acids: CASSERRVGGGGNQPQHF.

This chain joins TRBV5-1 and TRBJ1-6, with 10 bases lining up with TRBD1. Looked up from germline, CDR1 is SGHRS and CDR2 is YFSETQ. The CDR3 totals 15 residues. V was pared by 3 bases and J by 7 bases, with 4 bases of the junction left unmatched. The CDR3 protein is CASSYRTGGNSPLHF. CDR3 coding DNA: TGCGCCAGCAGCTACCGGACAGGGGGAAATTCACCCCTCCACTTT.

The chain recombines TRBV2 with TRBJ2-1, with D unclear. The CDR3 is 13 amino acids. CDR1 and CDR2 (germline): SNHLY, FYNNEI. V was trimmed by 3 bases and J by 4 bases, leaving 7 bases between them. The CDR3 reads CASSDSRYNEQFF. CDR3 coding DNA: TGTGCCAGCAGTGATTCACGGTACAATGAGCAGTTCTTC.

Concerning this clone: The sample has other DNA sequences that encode this CDR3 too. V is TRBV6-5 and J is TRBJ1-2; 7 bases fit TRBD1. V was pared by 7 bases and J by 0 bases, with 2 bases of the junction left unmatched. This CDR3 has 13 residues. Germline-derived CDR1 and CDR2 are MNHEY and SVGAGI. The CDR3 reads CASTQGANYGYTF. CDR3 sequence (DNA): TGTGCCAGCACTCAGGGGGCTAACTATGGCTACACCTTC.

In this sample, this clone turned up a few times. The chain employs TRBV7-2 and TRBJ2-7; 9 bases are shared with TRBD1. Germline V gene lookup returns CDR1 SGHTA and CDR2 FQGNSA. Trimming cost V 6 bases and J 1 base; bases outside gene matches: 10. The CDR3 spans 16 residues. The DNA of the CDR3 is TGTGCCAGCAGTTCAGGGACAGGGACCAGTTCCTACGAGCAGTACTTC. It encodes CASSSGTGTSSYEQYF. The whole variable domain, filled in from reference TRBV7-2 and TRBJ2-7, reads GAGVSQSPSNKVTEKGKDVELRCDPISGHTALYWYRQSLGQGLEFLIYFQGNSAPDKSGLPSDRFSAERTGGSVSTLTIQRTQQEDSAVYLCASSSGTGTSSYEQYFGPGTRLTVT.

The rearrangement links TRBV4-1 to TRBJ1-2, with 11 bases matching TRBD1. Germline CDR1 and CDR2: MGHRA and YSYEKL. Trimming took 2 bases from V and 0 from J; bases not matched to a gene: 5. This CDR3 has 17 residues. The CDR3, as DNA: TGCGCCAGCAGCCAAAGGGGGACAGGGGGTCCTAACTATGGCTACACCTTC. Amino acids: CASSQRGTGGPNYGYTF.

The chain employs TRBV6-5 and TRBJ2-7; perhaps TRBD1 as D (6 bases). Germline assignment: CDR1 MNHEY and CDR2 SVGAGI. V lost 2 bases and J 2 bases, leaving 10 bases between the germline ends. The CDR3 has 14 residues. For the CDR3, the DNA is TGTGCCAGCAGTTACAGTACAGGGACCTACGAGCAGTACTTC. This sequence encodes CASSYSTGTYEQYF.